This T cell receptor beta chain comes out of a study of T-cell memory formation after mild COVID-19. TCRdb processed the 5' RACE reads anew with MiXCR; each CDR3 protein has one entry. Altogether about 340,000 distinct CDR3 sequences are present, approximately 22% being singletons, with the ten largest covering under 25%. The CDR3 sequence is 13 residues long. Trimming took 3 bases from V and 7 from J; bases not matched to a gene: 2. The V gene's germline CDR1 is SEHNR and CDR2 FQNEAQ (reference sequence). The sequenced material came from PBMCs or a T cell subset sorted from them (not recorded which). The chain recombines TRBV7-9 with TRBJ1-4; 7 positions agree with TRBD1. The clonotype was recovered from a young man who had mild COVID-19 (a few samples of this study predate the infection). Cell type and time point are not known. CDR3 nucleotide sequence: TGTGCCAGCAGCTTCAGGACAGGTGAAAAACTGTTTTTT. It codes for CASSFRTGEKLFF.